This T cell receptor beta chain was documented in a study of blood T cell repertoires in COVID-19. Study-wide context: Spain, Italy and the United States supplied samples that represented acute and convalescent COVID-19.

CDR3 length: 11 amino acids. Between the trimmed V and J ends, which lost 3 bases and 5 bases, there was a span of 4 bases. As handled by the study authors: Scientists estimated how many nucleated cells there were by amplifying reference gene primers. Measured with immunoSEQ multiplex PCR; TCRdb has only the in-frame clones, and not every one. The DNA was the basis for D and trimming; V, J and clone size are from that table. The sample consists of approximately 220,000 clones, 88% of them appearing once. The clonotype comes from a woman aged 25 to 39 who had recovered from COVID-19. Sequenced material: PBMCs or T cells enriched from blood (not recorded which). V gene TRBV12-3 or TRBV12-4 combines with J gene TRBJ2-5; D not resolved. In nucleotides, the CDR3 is TGTGCCAGCAGTTTTAGTGAGACCCAGTACTTC. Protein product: CASSFSETQYF.